This entry is about one T cell receptor beta chain. Its antigen is unidentified. The data were obtained in a study of monozygotic twins with inflammatory bowel disease. Regarding the study as a whole: Support for a single strong signal or clonotype associated with IBD was absent.

Germline V gene lookup returns CDR1 SGHTA and CDR2 FQGNSA. This CDR3 contains 15 residues. TCRdb derives one entry per CDR3 protein from the 5' RACE reads, leaving out DNA. The listing records some 130,000 distinct CDR3 sequences. The chain links TRBV7-2 to TRBJ1-5; TCRdb calls TRBD1, which cannot be checked without DNA. The sequenced material came from blood. The sequence was collected from a human donor with ulcerative colitis or Crohn's disease, or a healthy co-twin of an affected twin (not recorded which). This CDR3 reads CASSPAPSGGQPQHF.